The sequence of this TCR beta chain was determined in a study of blood T cell repertoires in COVID-19. Original analysis: Nucleated cell number was recorded as an estimate derived from reference gene primer amplification. The method was immunoSEQ multiplex PCR; TCRdb's version includes in-frame clones alone and lacks a portion of them. That table is the source of V, J and clone size, and D and trimming were worked out from the DNA. The sample lists about 480,000 clones, 88% seen once, with 1.8% in the top ten. The clonotype originates from a woman between 40 and 55 years old who had recovered from COVID-19. Sequencing input: PBMCs or T cells enriched from blood (not recorded which).

Written as DNA, the CDR3 is TGTGCCAGCAATAATCCCGGGACAGGGAATAATGAAAAACTGTTTTTT. Translated: CASNNPGTGNNEKLFF. This chain joins TRBV28 and TRBJ1-4, with 9 bases lining up with TRBD1. CDR1 MDHEN and CDR2 SYDVKM come from the germline V gene. Trimming took 7 bases from V and 4 from J; bases not matched to a gene: 10. This CDR3 spans 16 amino acids. Together with reference TRBV28 and TRBJ1-4, the CDR3 gives the full variable domain: DVKVTQSSRYLVKRTGEKVFLECVQDMDHENMFWYRQDPGLGLRLIYFSYDVKMKEKGDIPEGYSVSREKKERFSLILESASTNQTSMYLCASNNPGTGNNEKLFFGSGTQLSVL.